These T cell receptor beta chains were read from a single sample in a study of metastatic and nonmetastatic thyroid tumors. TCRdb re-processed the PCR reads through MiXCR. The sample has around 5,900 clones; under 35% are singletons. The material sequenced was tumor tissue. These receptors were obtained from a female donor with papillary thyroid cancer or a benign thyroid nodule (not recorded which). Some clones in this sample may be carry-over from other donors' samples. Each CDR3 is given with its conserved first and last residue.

CDR3aa: CVSSFPSYEQYF; v_gene: TRBV12-3/TRBV12-4
CDR3aa: CSARSTGNNSPLHF; v_gene: TRBV20-1
CDR3aa: CASGPMGSANTGELFF; v_gene: TRBV4-1
CDR3aa: CASSYSTVGRNEQFF; v_gene: TRBV6-5
CDR3aa: CASSTMGGGPEQYF; v_gene: TRBV27
CDR3aa: CASSPSSGSSTDTQYF; v_gene: TRBV12-3/TRBV12-4
CDR3aa: CATSDSGQINPSNTGELFF; v_gene: TRBV24-1
CDR3aa: CASSPDAWTGLRNEQFF; v_gene: TRBV4-2
CDR3aa: CASSLGGGVPTADTQYF; v_gene: TRBV4-1
CDR3aa: CASSLEIAGGELFF; v_gene: TRBV7-2
CDR3aa: CASSAANYEQYF; v_gene: TRBV11-2
CDR3aa: CATSRGRGGNEQFF; v_gene: TRBV15
CDR3aa: CVSSLALTGEGNSPLHF; v_gene: TRBV7-2
CDR3aa: CASSLRGRGPEQYF; v_gene: TRBV12-3/TRBV12-4
CDR3aa: CAIRLMSATVELFF; v_gene: TRBV28
CDR3aa: CASSYSGQTNQPQHF; v_gene: TRBV6-5
CDR3aa: CASSYSTRSIMDRGFEQYF; v_gene: TRBV6-2/TRBV6-3
CDR3aa: CASSLLSIINTEAFF; v_gene: TRBV12-3/TRBV12-4
CDR3aa: CASSRKLAGIHEQFF; v_gene: TRBV7-8
CDR3aa: CASSVYKSSYNSPLHF; v_gene: TRBV11-1
CDR3aa: CASGLDGVSYEQYF; v_gene: TRBV12-3/TRBV12-4
CDR3aa: CAIMGLSGEQYF; v_gene: TRBV19
CDR3aa: CASSHDDRGPNYGYTF; v_gene: TRBV12-3/TRBV12-4
CDR3aa: CASGDRAYEQYF; v_gene: TRBV19
CDR3aa: CASSPAGTPGGGELFF; v_gene: TRBV18
CDR3aa: CASSESGQGANTEAFF; v_gene: TRBV10-1
CDR3aa: CASSYRLRSSYEQYF; v_gene: TRBV6-5
CDR3aa: CVSSYSTVGRNEQFF; v_gene: TRBV6-6
CDR3aa: CASSPTTGGAANYGYTF; v_gene: TRBV27
CDR3aa: CASSLSGTGELFF; v_gene: TRBV7-6
CDR3aa: CASSLGDSYNEKLFF; v_gene: TRBV13
CDR3aa: CSAPRDGANEQYF; v_gene: TRBV20-1
CDR3aa: CASSSSTGGSYGYTF; v_gene: TRBV6-1
CDR3aa: CASSIGQIDYGYTF; v_gene: TRBV19
CDR3aa: CASRSSRDEQFF; v_gene: TRBV6-2/TRBV6-3
CDR3aa: CASTPGTGVGGYTF; v_gene: TRBV6-1
CDR3aa: CASSFLSVGRQFEYEQYF; v_gene: TRBV28
CDR3aa: CASSERFPQVMSETQYF; v_gene: TRBV6-1
CDR3aa: CATSRGWRTGYPDTQYF; v_gene: TRBV15
CDR3aa: CATSVVGSAIQYF; v_gene: TRBV28
CDR3aa: CASKASGQGGIYEQYF; v_gene: TRBV6-1
CDR3aa: CASSLETEYGYTF; v_gene: TRBV5-6
CDR3aa: CASSLLASYQETQYF; v_gene: TRBV5-1
CDR3aa: CASSLGQARNQPQHF; v_gene: TRBV5-5
CDR3aa: CASRLQGAHTEAFF; v_gene: TRBV19
CDR3aa: CASSGATRGQGYEQYF; v_gene: TRBV6-2/TRBV6-3
CDR3aa: CASTHRDFTGELFF; v_gene: TRBV28
CDR3aa: CASSLDSSGYEQYF; v_gene: TRBV7-2
CDR3aa: CEGSLIYGELFF; v_gene: TRBV12-3/TRBV12-4
CDR3aa: CASSEGKADQETQYF; v_gene: TRBV6-4